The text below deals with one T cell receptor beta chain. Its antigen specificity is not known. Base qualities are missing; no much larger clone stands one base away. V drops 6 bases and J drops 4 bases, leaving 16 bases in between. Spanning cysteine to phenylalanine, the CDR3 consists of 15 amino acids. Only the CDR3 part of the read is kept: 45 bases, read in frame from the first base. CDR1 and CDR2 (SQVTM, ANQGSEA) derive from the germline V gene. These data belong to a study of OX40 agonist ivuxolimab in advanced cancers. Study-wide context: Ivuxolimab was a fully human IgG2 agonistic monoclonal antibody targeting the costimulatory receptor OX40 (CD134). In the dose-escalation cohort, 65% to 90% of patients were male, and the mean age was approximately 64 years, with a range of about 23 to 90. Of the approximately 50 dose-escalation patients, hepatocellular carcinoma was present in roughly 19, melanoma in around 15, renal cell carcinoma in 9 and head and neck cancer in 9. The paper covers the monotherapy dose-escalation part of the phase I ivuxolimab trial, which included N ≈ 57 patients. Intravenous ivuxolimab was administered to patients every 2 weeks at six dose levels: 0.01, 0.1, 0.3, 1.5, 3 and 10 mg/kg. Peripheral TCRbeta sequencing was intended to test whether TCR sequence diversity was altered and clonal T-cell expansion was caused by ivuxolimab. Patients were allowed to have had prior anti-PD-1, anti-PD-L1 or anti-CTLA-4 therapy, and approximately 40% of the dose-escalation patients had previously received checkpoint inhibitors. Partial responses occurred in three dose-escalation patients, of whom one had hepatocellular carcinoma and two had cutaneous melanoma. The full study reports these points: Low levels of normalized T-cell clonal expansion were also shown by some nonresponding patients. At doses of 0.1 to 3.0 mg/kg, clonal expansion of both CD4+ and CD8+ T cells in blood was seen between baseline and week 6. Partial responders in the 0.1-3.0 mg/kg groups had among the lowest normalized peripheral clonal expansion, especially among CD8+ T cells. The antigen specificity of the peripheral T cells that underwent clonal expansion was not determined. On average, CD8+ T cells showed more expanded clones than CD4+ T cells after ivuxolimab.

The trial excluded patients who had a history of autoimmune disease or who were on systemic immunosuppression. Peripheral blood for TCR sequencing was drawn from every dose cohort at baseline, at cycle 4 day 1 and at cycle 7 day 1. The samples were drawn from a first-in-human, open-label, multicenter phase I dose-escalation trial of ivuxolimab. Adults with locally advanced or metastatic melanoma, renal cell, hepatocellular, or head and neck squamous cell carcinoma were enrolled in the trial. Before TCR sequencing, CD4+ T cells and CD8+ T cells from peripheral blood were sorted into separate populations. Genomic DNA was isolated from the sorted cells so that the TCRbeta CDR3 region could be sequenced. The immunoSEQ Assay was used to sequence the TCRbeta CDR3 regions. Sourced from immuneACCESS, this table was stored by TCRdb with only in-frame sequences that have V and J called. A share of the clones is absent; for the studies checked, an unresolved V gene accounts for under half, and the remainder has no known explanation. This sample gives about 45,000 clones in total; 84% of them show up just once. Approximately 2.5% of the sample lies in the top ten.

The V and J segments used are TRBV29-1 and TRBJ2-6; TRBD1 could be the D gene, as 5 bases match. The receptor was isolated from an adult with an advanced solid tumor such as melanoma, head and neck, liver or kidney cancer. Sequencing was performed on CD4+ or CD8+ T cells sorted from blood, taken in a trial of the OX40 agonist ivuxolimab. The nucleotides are TGCAGCGTCGAGAAGCAGGGTTCAGGGGCCAACGTCCTGACTTTC. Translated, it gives CSVEKQGSGANVLTF.